The T cell receptor (beta chain) under discussion was sequenced for a study of control samples from healthy donors and cancer patients. There are 18 residues in the CDR3. V shed 0 bases and J shed 7 bases, with 19 bases lying between them. The repertoire was sequenced with immunoSEQ multiplex PCR; TCRdb's copy has only in-frame clones and lacks some. Of about 49,000 clones in the sample, just over 90% were seen once. This TCR was recovered from a young man with colorectal cancer. The sample was PBMCs. This chain connects TRBV23-1 to TRBJ1-6; no firm D call. TRBV23-1 is filed as an ORF, its function uncertain. The CDR3 DNA is TGCGCCAGCAGTCAATCAGCCGCTATAGGGCAGGCAAATTCACCCCTCCACTTT. It specifies CASSQSAAIGQANSPLHF.